This paragraph covers one TCR beta chain sequence. There is no known antigen for this receptor. The sample originates from a study of cytomegalovirus exposure and HLA in healthy donors (TCRdb year 2017). About the investigation overall: An earlier analysis of some 600 of the donors reported roughly 300 Gb of sequence data and roughly 120 million unique TCR beta sequences obtained from about 179 million T cells. An early release that covered fewer than 750 HLA-typed donors contained about 300 gigabases of sequencing data and 65 million to 100 million unique TCR sequences. The genetic ancestry cluster associated with self-reported Caucasian donors included 81% of the roughly 380 genotyped donors. The study was designed to test whether signatures of past pathogen exposure could be identified by cataloging public T cell receptors. Using immunosequencing, the study profiled T cell repertoires from 550 to 750 subjects and related those repertoires to cytomegalovirus serostatus. In addition to the first cohort of around 670 subjects, a separate validation cohort of under 150 different subjects was used. The study combined high-throughput TCR immunosequencing, statistical association of individual TCRs with disease status, and machine learning to predict cytomegalovirus infection status. A later analysis re-examined previously published TCR beta repertoires from roughly 650 donors and added high-resolution HLA genotyping to investigate patterns of TCR occurrence. In the later analysis, no new phenotypic data were used to find candidate immune exposures; instead, reliance was placed on TCR beta sequences and their occurrence across donors. An earlier analysis of some 500 of the donors applied high-throughput TCR beta sequencing to assess whether each TCR beta V gene segment acted as functional or pseudogenic. Donor age, sex, ethnicity and CMV serostatus were collected together with the repertoire data. In a later genetic analysis, genome-wide SNP genotypes for about three fifths of the roughly 670 donors were used, and that subset was treated as a discovery cohort. All discovery cohort repertoires had been generated on a single sequencing platform. HLA typing covered class I and class II loci at four-digit resolution. The number of typed donors differed by locus: about 620-640 for A, B, C, DRB1 and DQB1; about 520 for DQA1; 606 for DPA1; and about 450 for DPB1. Four to six DR-DQ haplotypes were handled as single units for association and clustering, since linkage in the cohort was strong. Among roughly 400 genotyped donors of the cohort, an average of approximately 240,000 unique TCR beta nucleotide sequences was sequenced per donor, of which 15% to 20% were non-productive.

Library method: the immunoSEQ multiplex PCR assay. For the multiplex PCR, a mixture combining 60 forward primers for TCR Vbeta segments and 13 reverse primers for TCR Jbeta segments was used. The CDR3 region of rearranged TCR beta genes was amplified from genomic DNA by a multiplex PCR assay. The amplified TCR beta libraries were sequenced on the Illumina HiSeq System as 87-base-pair reads. Concerning the study's data processing: A later analysis counted about 80 million unique TCR beta chains across the 500 to 850 repertoires, and roughly 10 million of these chains were shared by at least two donors. Raw reads were error-corrected and collapsed into unique sequences by a nearest-neighbor algorithm in which closely related sequences were merged to remove PCR and sequencing errors. CDR3 sequences were aligned to IMGT reference sequences to assign V, D and J gene segments. For a sequence to be retained, a match of at least six nucleotides to both a V gene segment and a J gene segment was required. A rearrangement was called productive if the CDR3 had no stop codons and remained in frame with V and J, and every other rearrangement was called non-productive. Following IMGT convention, CDR3 was defined as the stretch from the second conserved V-encoded cysteine up to the conserved J-encoded phenylalanine. Sequences without an unambiguous match to a single V gene segment were excluded from the earlier analysis of 500 to 700 of the donors. In an earlier analysis of several hundred of the donors, a V segment was called functional when productive rearrangements were above 56.7%, and segregating when the standard deviation between donors exceeded 5%. A statistical classification framework was built for diagnosing cytomegalovirus status from the catalog of TCR beta chain sequences. A later analysis assigned V and J genes by comparing TCR nucleotide sequences with IMGT/GENE-DB human TR gene sequences. In a later analysis, CDR3 sequences and most-parsimonious VDJ recombination scenarios were assigned using the TCRdist pipeline. A later analysis defined each TCR beta chain by its CDR3 amino acid sequence plus V-gene family, and excluded reads lacking a unique V-gene family. As a way to deal with suspected cross-contamination and a sequencing artifact, a later analysis dropped 450 to 700 nucleotide sequences that were highly shared and had low generation probability. In a later analysis, a clonal expansion index was calculated for each public chain from normalized within-repertoire ranks of inferred template counts. In a later analysis, generation probabilities were computed with a VDJ recombination model fitted to out-of-frame rearrangements, and the resulting probabilities were checked against IGoR. In a later analysis, hypergeometric tests were used to score TCR-TCR, TCR-HLA and TCR-CMV co-occurrence, with a repertoire-size bias correction applied to TCR pairs. To estimate false discovery rates, a later analysis permuted the HLA or CMV assignments 20 times. In a later analysis, co-occurring TCRs were grouped with DBSCAN, and TCRdist sequence similarity was added when clustering was performed within HLA-allele-positive subsets. Repertoires with fewer than 30,000 or more than 120,000 public chains were left out of co-occurrence clustering, as were about five repertoires with anomalous nucleotide sharing. The source is immuneACCESS, and TCRdb retained only in-frame sequences with V and J called. Part of the clones is not carried over; for the studies checked, unresolved V genes explain less than half of this, and the remainder is unexplained. D and trimming were read from the DNA, whereas the V and J calls and clone size are those reported in that table. The sample's table lists a count of about 58,000 clones. The ten top clones hold approximately 2% of the sample.

In total, approximately 700 healthy bone marrow donors made up the cohort. At the time of sampling, every cohort member was nominally healthy, though immune exposures that went unrecorded were likely present. The donor was CMV seronegative and was included in the group of 352 seronegative cohort members. Every donor gave a peripheral blood sample, and the peripheral blood mononuclear cells from that sample were used for TCR beta sequencing. Genomic DNA was extracted from the blood cell samples with the Qiagen DNeasy Blood Extraction Kit. Overall study results and their limits: In a later analysis, most CMV-associated TCR beta chains were found to appear HLA-restricted, with HLA associations seemingly driven largely by CMV exposure. The classifier was reported to diagnose cytomegalovirus status with high specificity and sensitivity in both the original cohort and the validation cohort. Because some donors lacked HLA typing at each locus, the association tests relied only on the typed subset. In a later genetic analysis, fewer N-insertions in productive TCRs were reported among donors in an Asian-associated ancestry cluster than the roughly 700-donor mean. In a later analysis, HLA-associated TCR beta chains were found to be more clonally expanded and to have lower generation probabilities than equally common non-associated chains. The sequencing pipeline was judged likely to have produced a cluster of highly shared sequence variants as a technical artifact. Several of the top co-occurrence clusters appeared to be linked to parvovirus B19, influenza, CMV and Epstein-Barr virus, according to a later analysis. In this cohort, only TCR beta chains were sequenced, and detectable features were limited by the absence of alpha or paired-chain data. According to the authors, the approach could potentially be generalized to other disease states and immunological phenotypes. CMV serostatus was the only immune exposure information available for the cohort. In an earlier analysis of more than 500 of the donors, most TCR beta V segments appeared in productive rearrangements about 87% or about 30% of the time, broadly matching IMGT annotations. Linkage disequilibrium might explain the correlated functional status among segregating V segments, but an unknown experimental factor could not be ruled out. The study gave a list of around 170 TCR beta chains associated with cytomegalovirus. Assigning TCR associations to individual alleles was difficult when HLA alleles, especially DR and DQ, strongly co-occurred. In a later analysis, TCR association rates were found to vary across HLA loci, with the most associated TCRs seen for DRB1 alleles and the fewest for HLA-C alleles. At a false discovery rate of 0.05, a later analysis linked under 20,000 TCR beta sequences to specific HLA alleles. A further reported finding was that TCR beta sequences accurately predicted the HLA-A and HLA-B alleles for most subjects in the first cohort. A few of the identified cytomegalovirus-associated TCR beta chains were confirmed in vitro to be specific for cytomegalovirus antigens. Because counts were too low, 15 to 20 rarely observed V segments, including chromosome 9 orphons, were left out of the earlier analysis of 587 of the donors. Most TCR sequences were observed very rarely across donors, whereas some public TCRs were present in many individuals. Because the 87-base-pair reads could not distinguish some IMGT-functional V segments, including TRBV6-2 and TRBV6-3, those segments were excluded. Roughly uniform sequencing depth across donors was assumed in presence/absence analyses, although this assumption may not hold. A later genetic analysis associated a missense DCLRE1C variant with V-gene and J-gene trimming of TCR beta chains, and an independent cohort replicated the association.

The CDR3, cysteine through phenylalanine, is 16 amino acids long. The kept DNA is CDR3 alone, 48 bases in frame from the first base. CDR1 and CDR2, looked up from the germline V gene, are SGHDT and YYEEEE. Relative to germline, V is missing 0 bases and J is missing 4 bases, with 9 bases of the junction outside any gene match. The receptor's source is a young woman in good health and CMV-seronegative. Rearrangement joined TRBV5-6 to TRBJ1-2; 7 middle bases align to TRBD1. Sequencing was carried out using PBMCs. CDR3 sequence: CASSLGRQGSRYGYTF. The nucleotide sequence is TGTGCCAGCAGCTTGGGCCGACAGGGCAGTCGCTATGGCTACACCTTC.